This T cell receptor beta chain originates from a study of vaccination and CD4 T cells after COVID-19. Study as a whole: Convalescent participants consisted of six males and four females, two being Hispanic.

Oncomine TCR Beta short-read sequencing was applied to DNA from cultured CD4+ T cells. TCRdb called the PCR reads again in MiXCR, with one record for every CDR3 protein. The top ten hold 9.5% to 15% of the sample, which has roughly 22,000 distinct CDR3 sequences, approximately 32% seen once. Study-wide results and limits: Median counts of SARS-CoV-2-reactive clonotypes increased from about 20 to 38; this difference was not significant.

Treatment of the sample: approximately nine-day PBMC culture with coronavirus spike peptide pools or control peptides (ViraFEST assay). Dates of PCR positivity, March to December 2020, preceded the US Alpha, Beta and Delta variants. Worth noting for this clonotype: Its antigen remains unknown.

The germline V gene has CDR1 SGHRS and CDR2 YFSETQ. V dropped 6 bases and J dropped 2 bases, with 18 bases sitting between them. This CDR3 comprises 15 residues. Sequenced sample: cultured CD4+ T cells from blood. V usage is TRBV5-1 and J usage is TRBJ2-7; D might be TRBD2 (7 bases). This receptor was identified in a human donor with COVID-19. The CDR3 region has the DNA TGCGCCAGCACCCTCGAGGGGGGGAGCGCCTACGAGCAGTACTTC. Amino acid sequence: CASTLEGGSAYEQYF.